This T cell receptor beta chain was retrieved from a study of T cell changes during pregnancy in multiple sclerosis (dated by TCRdb to about 2019). About the study as a whole: Changes in the T cell repertoire over the course of pregnancy were examined in this study in women with multiple sclerosis.

The library was generated by the immunoSEQ multiplex PCR assay. The clones in this table, taken by TCRdb from immuneACCESS, are in-frame only. Not every clone is retained; where verified, under half of the shortfall comes from an unresolved V gene, and the cause of the rest is unknown. The sample includes about 21,000 clones, with 88% observed a single time. Less than 20% of the sample lies in the top ten. The CDR3 starts with the cysteine, ends with the phenylalanine, and has 13 residues. Kept here is only the CDR3 DNA, which spans 39 bases and is read in frame from base 1. The germline V gene provides CDR1 MRHNA and CDR2 SNTAGT. The trim is 4 bases for V and 7 bases for J, with a gap of 10 bases between the germline ends. Comments on this clone: Its antigen remains undetermined. No clone much larger than this one lies a single base away; base qualities are absent.

The source material was CD8+ T cells from peripheral blood mononuclear cells, sampled after pregnancy. This sequence was found in a female donor in good health, enrolled as a control in a pregnancy study. The rearrangement joined TRBV6-4 to TRBJ2-2; matching of 5 bases hints at TRBD2 as the D gene. The nucleotides are TGTGCCAGCAGTGTCCGGGATAACGGGGAGCTGTTTTTT. It specifies CASSVRDNGELFF.